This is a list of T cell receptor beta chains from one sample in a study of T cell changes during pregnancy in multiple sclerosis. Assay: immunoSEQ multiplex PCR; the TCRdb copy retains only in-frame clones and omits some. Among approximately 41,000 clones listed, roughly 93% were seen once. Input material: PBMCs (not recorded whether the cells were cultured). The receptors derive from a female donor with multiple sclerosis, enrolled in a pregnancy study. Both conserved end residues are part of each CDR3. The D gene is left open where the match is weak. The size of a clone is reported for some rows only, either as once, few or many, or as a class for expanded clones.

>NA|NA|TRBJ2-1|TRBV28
CASSLIERLERGDEQFF
TGTGCCAGCAGTCTAATCGAAAGATTAGAAAGAGGGGATGAGCAGTTCTTC
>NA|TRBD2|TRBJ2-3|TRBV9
CASRASGRSDTQYF
TGTGCCAGCAGGGCTAGCGGGAGATCAGATACGCAGTATTTT
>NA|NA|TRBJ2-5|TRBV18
CASSPGHAGQETQYF
TGTGCCAGCTCACCCGGACACGCAGGGCAAGAGACCCAGTACTTC
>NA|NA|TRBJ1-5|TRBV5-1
CASSLLGNSNQPQHF
TGCGCCAGCAGCCTATTAGGGAATAGCAATCAGCCCCAGCATTTT
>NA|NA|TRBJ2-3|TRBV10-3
CAISVRGKADTQYF
TGTGCCATCAGTGTTCGCGGGAAGGCAGATACGCAGTATTTT
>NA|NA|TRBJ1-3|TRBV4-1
CASSKRDTYSGNTIYF
TGCGCCAGCAGCAAACGGGACACCTACTCTGGAAACACCATATATTTT
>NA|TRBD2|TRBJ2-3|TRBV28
CASSLLRTSGRTDTQYF
TGTGCCAGCAGTTTACTCCGGACTAGCGGGAGGACAGATACGCAGTATTTT
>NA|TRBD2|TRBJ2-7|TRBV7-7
CASSDSGRTSYEQYF
TGTGCCAGCAGCGATAGCGGGAGGACTTCATACGAGCAGTACTTC
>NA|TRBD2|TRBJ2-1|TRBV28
CASRGRMGLADYNEQFF
TGTGCCAGCAGGGGAAGAATGGGACTAGCGGACTACAATGAGCAGTTCTTC
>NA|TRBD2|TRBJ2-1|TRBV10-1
CASTMHRAGGEQFF
TGCGCCAGCACCATGCATCGAGCGGGAGGTGAGCAGTTCTTC
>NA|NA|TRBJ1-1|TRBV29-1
CSVAVVRGTEAFF
TGCAGCGTTGCGGTGGTAAGGGGGACTGAAGCTTTCTTT
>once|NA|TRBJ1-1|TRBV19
CASSQNGQWNTEAFF
TGTGCCAGTAGCCAAAACGGCCAATGGAACACTGAAGCTTTCTTT
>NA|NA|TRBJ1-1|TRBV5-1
CASSLDLYANTEAFF
TGCGCCAGCAGCTTGGATCTGTACGCGAACACTGAAGCTTTCTTT
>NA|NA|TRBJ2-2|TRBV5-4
CASSSKQGRNTGELFF
TGTGCCAGCAGCTCGAAACAGGGTAGGAACACCGGGGAGCTGTTTTTT
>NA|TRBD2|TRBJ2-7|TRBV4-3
CASSQGPSSGRDEQYF
TGCGCCAGCAGCCAAGGCCCCTCTAGCGGGAGGGACGAGCAGTACTTC
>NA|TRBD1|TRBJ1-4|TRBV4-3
CASSQLTGINEKLFF
TGCGCCAGCAGCCAGCTGACAGGGATTAATGAAAAACTGTTTTTT
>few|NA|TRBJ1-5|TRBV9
CASSVGYSNQPQHF
TGTGCCAGCAGCGTTGGGTATAGCAATCAGCCCCAGCATTTT
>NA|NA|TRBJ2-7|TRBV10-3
CAISEGLPSPYEQYF
TGTGCCATCAGTGAGGGACTCCCGAGCCCCTACGAGCAGTACTTC
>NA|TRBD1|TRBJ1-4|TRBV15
CATSRDGTGPEKLFF
TGTGCCACCAGCAGAGACGGGACAGGGCCTGAAAAACTGTTTTTT
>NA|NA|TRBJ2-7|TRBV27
CASSSSVGQAAYEQYF
TGTGCCAGCAGCTCCTCGGTGGGTCAGGCGGCCTACGAGCAGTACTTC
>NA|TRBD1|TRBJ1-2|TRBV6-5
CASRAGTGARGYTF
TGTGCCAGCAGGGCTGGGACAGGGGCTAGAGGCTACACCTTC
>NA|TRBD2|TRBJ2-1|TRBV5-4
CASSLPPGLAGGRGPNEQFF
TGTGCCAGCAGCTTGCCACCGGGACTAGCGGGAGGGAGGGGCCCCAATGAGCAGTTCTTC
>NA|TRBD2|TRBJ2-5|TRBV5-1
CASSRTSIQETQYF
TGCGCCAGCAGCAGGACTAGCATTCAAGAGACCCAGTACTTC
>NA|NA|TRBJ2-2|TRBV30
CAWSLAVNTGELFF
TGTGCCTGGAGTTTAGCGGTGAACACCGGGGAGCTGTTTTTT
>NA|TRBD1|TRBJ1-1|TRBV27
CASSLAAVAGGTEAFF
TGTGCCAGCAGTTTAGCGGCAGTCGCAGGGGGCACTGAAGCTTTCTTT
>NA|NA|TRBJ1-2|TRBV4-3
CASSQDGWLNYGYTF
TGCGCCAGCAGCCAAGATGGATGGCTCAACTATGGCTACACCTTC
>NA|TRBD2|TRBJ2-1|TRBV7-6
CASSLRREGPDEQFF
TGTGCCAGCAGCTTGAGGCGGGAGGGCCCCGATGAGCAGTTCTTC
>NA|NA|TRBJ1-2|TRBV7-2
CASSRQANYGYTF
TGTGCCAGCAGCCGACAGGCGAACTATGGCTACACCTTC
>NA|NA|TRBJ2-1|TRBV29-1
CSPTRGNSYNEQFF
TGCAGCCCAACTAGAGGGAACTCCTACAATGAGCAGTTCTTC